What follows describes a single T cell receptor (beta chain). Its cognate antigen is unknown. This specimen comes from a study of cytomegalovirus exposure and HLA in healthy donors. Use of 60 Vbeta and 13 Jbeta primers characterized the PCR. Clones were read by immunoSEQ multiplex PCR, and TCRdb kept only the in-frame ones, dropping some. The sample contains fewer than 200,000 clones, 80% to 90% of which appear only once. The CDR3 sequence is 13 residues long. Study-wide results and limits: Later analysis identified a missense DCLRE1C variant that was linked to TCR beta V- and J-gene trimming.

Material: PBMCs. The rearrangement links TRBV21-1 to TRBJ1-1. TRBV21-1 is flagged as a pseudogene. The TCR comes from a man under 40 in good health and CMV-seropositive. The CDR3 loop reads CASNAELNTEAFF. The CDR3 DNA reads as TGTGCCAGCAACGCGGAACTGAACACTGAAGCTTTCTTT.